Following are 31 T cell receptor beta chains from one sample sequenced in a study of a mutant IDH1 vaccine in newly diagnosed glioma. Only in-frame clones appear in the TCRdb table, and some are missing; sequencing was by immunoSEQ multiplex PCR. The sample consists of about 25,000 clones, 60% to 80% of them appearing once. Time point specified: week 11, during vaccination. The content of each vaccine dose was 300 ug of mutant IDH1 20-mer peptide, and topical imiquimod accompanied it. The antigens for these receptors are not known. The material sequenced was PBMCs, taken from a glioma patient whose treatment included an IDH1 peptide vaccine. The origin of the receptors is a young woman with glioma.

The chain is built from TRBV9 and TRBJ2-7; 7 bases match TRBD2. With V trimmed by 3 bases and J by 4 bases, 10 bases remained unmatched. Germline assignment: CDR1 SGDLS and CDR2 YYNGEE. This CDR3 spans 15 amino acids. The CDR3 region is CASSGGGGPWYEQYF. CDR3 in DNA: TGTGCCAGCAGCGGGGGGGGAGGGCCTTGGTACGAGCAGTACTTC. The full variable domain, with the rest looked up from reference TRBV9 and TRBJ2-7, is DSGVTQTPKHLITATGQRVTLRCSPRSGDLSVYWYQQSLDQGLQFLIQYYNGEERAKGNILERFSAQQFPDLHSELNLSSLELGDSALYFCASSGGGGPWYEQYFGPGTRLTVT.

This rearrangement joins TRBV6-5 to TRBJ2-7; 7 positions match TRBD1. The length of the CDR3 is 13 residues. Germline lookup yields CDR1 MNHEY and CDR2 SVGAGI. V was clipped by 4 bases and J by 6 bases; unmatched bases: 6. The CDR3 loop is CASSWATGREQYF. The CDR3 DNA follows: TGTGCCAGCAGTTGGGCGACAGGGCGCGAGCAGTACTTC.

CDR3 sequence (DNA): TGTGCCAGCAGCCAGCCTGGGGCCAAAAACATTCAGTACTTC. Protein product: CASSQPGAKNIQYF. V gene TRBV5-4 combines with J gene TRBJ2-4, with D hard to call. Germline assignment: CDR1 SGHNT and CDR2 YYREEE (reference sequence). V shed 4 bases and J shed 1 base, with 9 bases lying between them. This CDR3 has 14 amino acids.

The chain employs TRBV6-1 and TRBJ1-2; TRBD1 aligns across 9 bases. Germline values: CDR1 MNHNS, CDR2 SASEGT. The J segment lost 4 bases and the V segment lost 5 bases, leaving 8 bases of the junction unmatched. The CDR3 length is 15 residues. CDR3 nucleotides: TGTGCCAGCAGTACTAATATGGACAGGGGCTATGGCTACACCTTC. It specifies CASSTNMDRGYGYTF.

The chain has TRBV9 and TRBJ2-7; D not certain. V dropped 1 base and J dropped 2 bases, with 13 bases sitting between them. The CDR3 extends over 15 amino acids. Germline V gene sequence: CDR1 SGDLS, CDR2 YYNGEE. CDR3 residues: CASSVNPSGAYEQYF. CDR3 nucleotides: TGTGCCAGCAGCGTAAACCCCAGTGGTGCCTACGAGCAGTACTTC.

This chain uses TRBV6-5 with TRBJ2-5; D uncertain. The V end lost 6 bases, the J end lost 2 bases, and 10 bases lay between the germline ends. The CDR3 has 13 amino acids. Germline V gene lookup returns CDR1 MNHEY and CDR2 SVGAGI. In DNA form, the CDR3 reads TGTGCCAGCAGCTTGCAACTACAAGAGACCCAGTACTTC. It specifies CASSLQLQETQYF.

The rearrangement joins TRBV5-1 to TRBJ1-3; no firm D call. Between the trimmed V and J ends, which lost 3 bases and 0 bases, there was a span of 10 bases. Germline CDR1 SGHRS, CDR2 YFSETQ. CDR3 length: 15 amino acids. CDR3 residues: CASSSSGNSGNTIYF. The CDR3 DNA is TGCGCCAGCAGCTCTTCCGGTAACTCTGGAAACACCATATATTTT.

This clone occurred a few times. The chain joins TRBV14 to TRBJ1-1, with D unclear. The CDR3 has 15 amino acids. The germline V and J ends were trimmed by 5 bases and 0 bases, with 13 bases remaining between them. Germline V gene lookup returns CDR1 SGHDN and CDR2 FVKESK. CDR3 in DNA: TGTGCCAGCAGCGCCCGGGAGCCAATGAACACTGAAGCTTTCTTT. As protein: CASSAREPMNTEAFF.

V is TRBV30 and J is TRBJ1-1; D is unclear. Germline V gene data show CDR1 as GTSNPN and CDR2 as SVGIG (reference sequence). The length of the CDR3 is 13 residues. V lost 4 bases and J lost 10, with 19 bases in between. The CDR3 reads CAWTPAPGGGAFF. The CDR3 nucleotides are TGTGCCTGGACCCCGGCCCCGGGCGGAGGAGCTTTCTTT.

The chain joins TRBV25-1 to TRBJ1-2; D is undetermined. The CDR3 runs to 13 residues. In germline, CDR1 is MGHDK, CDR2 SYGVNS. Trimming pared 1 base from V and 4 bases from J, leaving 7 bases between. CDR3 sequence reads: CASSELSGYGYTF. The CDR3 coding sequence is TGTGCCAGCAGTGAATTGTCCGGCTATGGCTACACCTTC.

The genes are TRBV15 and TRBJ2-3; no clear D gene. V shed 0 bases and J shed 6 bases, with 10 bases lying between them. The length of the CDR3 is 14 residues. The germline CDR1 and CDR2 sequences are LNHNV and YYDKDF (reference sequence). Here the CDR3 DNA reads TGTGCCACCAGCAGAGAAGGGTATGCGGATACGCAGTATTTT. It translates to CATSREGYADTQYF. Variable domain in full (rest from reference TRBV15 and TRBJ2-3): DAMVIQNPRYQVTQFGKPVTLSCSQTLNHNVMYWYQQKSSQAPKLLFHYYDKDFNNEADTPDNFQSRRPNTSFCFLDIRSPGLGDTAMYLCATSREGYADTQYFGPGTRLTVL.

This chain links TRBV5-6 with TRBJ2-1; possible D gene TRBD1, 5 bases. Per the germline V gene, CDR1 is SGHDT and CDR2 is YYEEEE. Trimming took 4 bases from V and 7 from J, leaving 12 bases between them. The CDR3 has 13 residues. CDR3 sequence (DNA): TGTGCCAGCAGCCCGGCAGGGTGGAATGAGCAGTTCTTC. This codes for CASSPAGWNEQFF.

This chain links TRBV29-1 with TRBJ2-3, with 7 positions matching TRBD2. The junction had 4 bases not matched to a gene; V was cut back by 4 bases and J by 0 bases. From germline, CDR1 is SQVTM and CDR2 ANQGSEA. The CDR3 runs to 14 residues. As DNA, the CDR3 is TGCAGCGTTGGGCGAGCGGGGAGCACAGATACGCAGTATTTT. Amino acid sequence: CSVGRAGSTDTQYF.

The CDR3 DNA follows: TGTGCCAGCAGCCCGAGAGACCGCTTGGAGCTGTTTTTT. Its protein product is CASSPRDRLELFF. The rearrangement joins TRBV13 to TRBJ2-2, with D hard to call. The CDR3 is 13 residues long. Germline values: CDR1 PRHDT, CDR2 FYEKMQ (reference sequence). Trimming took off 5 bases at V and 10 bases at J, with 14 bases between the two ends.

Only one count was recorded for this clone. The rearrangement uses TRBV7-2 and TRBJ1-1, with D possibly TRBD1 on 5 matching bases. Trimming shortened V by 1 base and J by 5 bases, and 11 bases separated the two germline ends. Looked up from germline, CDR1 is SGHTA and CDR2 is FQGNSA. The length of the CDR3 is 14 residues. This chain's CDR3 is CASSLVAAGTEAFF. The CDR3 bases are TGTGCCAGCAGCTTAGTCGCGGCAGGGACTGAAGCTTTCTTT.

This CDR3 is CASSRDRGTEKLFF. For the CDR3, the DNA is TGCGCCAGCAGCCGGGACAGGGGGACCGAAAAACTGTTTTTT. The chain has TRBV5-1 and TRBJ1-4; 11 bases line up with TRBD1. The CDR3 runs to 14 residues. The J segment lost 8 bases and the V segment lost 4 bases, leaving 4 bases of the junction unmatched. Germline assignment: CDR1 SGHRS and CDR2 YFSETQ.

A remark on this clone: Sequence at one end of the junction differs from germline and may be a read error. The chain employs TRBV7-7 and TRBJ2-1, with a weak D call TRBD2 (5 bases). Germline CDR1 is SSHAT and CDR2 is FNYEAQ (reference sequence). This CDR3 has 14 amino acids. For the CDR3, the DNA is TGTGCTAGCAGCTCCATAGAGGGCCCCAATGAGCAGTTCTTC. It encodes CASSSIEGPNEQFF.

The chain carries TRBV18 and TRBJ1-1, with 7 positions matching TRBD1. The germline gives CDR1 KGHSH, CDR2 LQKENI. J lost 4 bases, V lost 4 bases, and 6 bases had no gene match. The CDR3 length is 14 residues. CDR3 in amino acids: CASSQGAVGTEAFF. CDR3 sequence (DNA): TGTGCCAGCTCACAGGGGGCAGTGGGCACTGAAGCTTTCTTT.

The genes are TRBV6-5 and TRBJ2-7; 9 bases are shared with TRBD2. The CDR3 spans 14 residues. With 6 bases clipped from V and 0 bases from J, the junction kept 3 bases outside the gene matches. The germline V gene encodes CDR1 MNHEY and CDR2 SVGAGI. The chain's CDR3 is CASSGTSSSYEQYF. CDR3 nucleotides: TGTGCCAGCAGCGGGACTAGCAGCTCCTACGAGCAGTACTTC.

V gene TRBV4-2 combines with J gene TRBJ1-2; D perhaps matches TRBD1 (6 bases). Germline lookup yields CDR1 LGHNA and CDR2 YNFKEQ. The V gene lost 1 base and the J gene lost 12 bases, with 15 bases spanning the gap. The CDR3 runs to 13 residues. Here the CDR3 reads CASSQGDYTGNTF. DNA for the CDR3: TGTGCCAGCAGCCAAGGAGACTACACAGGGAACACCTTC.

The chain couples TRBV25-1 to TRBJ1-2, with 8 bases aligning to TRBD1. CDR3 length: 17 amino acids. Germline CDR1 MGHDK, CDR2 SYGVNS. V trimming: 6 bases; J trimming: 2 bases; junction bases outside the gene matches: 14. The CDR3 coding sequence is TGTGCCAGCAGCCTAACCACAGGGGGGAAGTCGAACTATGGCTACACCTTC. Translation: CASSLTTGGKSNYGYTF.

In DNA form, the CDR3 reads TGTGCCAGCAGACCTCCGGGACAGGGGGCGGGCTACACCTTC. This sequence encodes CASRPPGQGAGYTF. This sequence joins TRBV2 and TRBJ1-2; TRBD1 agrees at 12 bases. CDR3 length: 14 residues. Looked up from germline, CDR1 is SNHLY and CDR2 is FYNNEI. With 6 bases clipped from V and 8 bases from J, the junction kept 7 bases outside the gene matches.

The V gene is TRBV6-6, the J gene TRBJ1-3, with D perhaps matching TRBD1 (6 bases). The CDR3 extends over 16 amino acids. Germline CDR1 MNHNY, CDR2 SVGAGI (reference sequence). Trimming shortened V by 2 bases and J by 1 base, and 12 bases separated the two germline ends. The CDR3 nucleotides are TGTGCCAGCAGTTACCCTCAAACAGGGTCTGGAAACACCATATATTTT. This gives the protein CASSYPQTGSGNTIYF.

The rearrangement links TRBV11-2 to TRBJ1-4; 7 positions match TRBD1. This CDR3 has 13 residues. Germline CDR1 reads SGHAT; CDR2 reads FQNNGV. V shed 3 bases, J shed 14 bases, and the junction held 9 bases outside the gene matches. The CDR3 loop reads CASSLERQGGLFF. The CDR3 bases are TGTGCCAGCAGCTTGGAACGACAGGGAGGGCTGTTTTTT.

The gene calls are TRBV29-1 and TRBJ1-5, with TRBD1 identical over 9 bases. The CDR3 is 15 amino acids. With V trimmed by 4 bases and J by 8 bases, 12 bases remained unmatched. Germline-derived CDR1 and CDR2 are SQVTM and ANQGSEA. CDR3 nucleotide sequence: TGCAGCGTTGGCCCGACAGGGGGAATAGGTGAGCCCCAGCATTTT. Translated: CSVGPTGGIGEPQHF.

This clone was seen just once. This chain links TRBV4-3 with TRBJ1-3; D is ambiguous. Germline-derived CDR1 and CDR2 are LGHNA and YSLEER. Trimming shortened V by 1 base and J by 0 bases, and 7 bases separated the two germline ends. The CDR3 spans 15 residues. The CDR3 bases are TGCGCCAGCAGCCAAGTGGCGGGCTCTGGAAACACCATATATTTT. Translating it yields CASSQVAGSGNTIYF.

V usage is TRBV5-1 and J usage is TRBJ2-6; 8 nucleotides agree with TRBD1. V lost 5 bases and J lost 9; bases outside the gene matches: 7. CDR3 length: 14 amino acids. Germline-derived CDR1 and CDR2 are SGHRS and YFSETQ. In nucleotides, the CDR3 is TGCGCCAGCAGTCTGACTGGACAGGGCAACGTCCTGACTTTC. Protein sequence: CASSLTGQGNVLTF.

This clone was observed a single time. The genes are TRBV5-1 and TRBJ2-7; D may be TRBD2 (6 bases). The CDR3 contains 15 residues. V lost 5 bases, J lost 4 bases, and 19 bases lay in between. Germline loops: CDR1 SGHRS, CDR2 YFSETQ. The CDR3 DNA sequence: TGCGCCAGCAGTCCCTTAGGAGGGGTAGGATACGAGCAGTACTTC. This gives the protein CASSPLGGVGYEQYF.

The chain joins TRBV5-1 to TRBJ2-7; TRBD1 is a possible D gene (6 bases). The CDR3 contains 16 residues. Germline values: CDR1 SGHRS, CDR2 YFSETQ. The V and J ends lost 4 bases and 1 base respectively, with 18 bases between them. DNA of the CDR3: TGCGCCAGCAGCCCTAATTGGGACAAAGATTCCTACGAGCAGTACTTC. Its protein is CASSPNWDKDSYEQYF.

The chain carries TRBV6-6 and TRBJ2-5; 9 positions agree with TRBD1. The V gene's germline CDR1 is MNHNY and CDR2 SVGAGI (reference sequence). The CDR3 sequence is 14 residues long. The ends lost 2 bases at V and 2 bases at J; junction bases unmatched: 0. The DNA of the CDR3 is TGTGCCAGCAGTTACGGGACAGGGCAAGAGACCCAGTACTTC. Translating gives CASSYGTGQETQYF.

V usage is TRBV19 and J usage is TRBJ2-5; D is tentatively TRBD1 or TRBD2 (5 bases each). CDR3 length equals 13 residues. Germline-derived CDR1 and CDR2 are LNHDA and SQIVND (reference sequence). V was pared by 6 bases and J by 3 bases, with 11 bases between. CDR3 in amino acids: CASRNGGEETQYF. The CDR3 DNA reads TGTGCCAGTAGGAATGGGGGAGAAGAGACCCAGTACTTC.